Presented here are 9 T cell receptor beta chains from one specimen sequenced in a study of blood T cell repertoires in COVID-19. Only in-frame clones appear in the TCRdb table, and some are missing; sequencing was by immunoSEQ multiplex PCR. Here the sample spans around 170,000 clones, less than 90% being singletons. Input material: PBMCs or T cells enriched from blood (not recorded which). The receptors were gathered from a woman aged 50 to 60 who had recovered from COVID-19.

The rearrangement uses TRBV5-5 and TRBJ2-7, with D possibly TRBD1 on 5 matching bases. The CDR3 loop spans 15 amino acids. Germline CDR1 and CDR2: SGHKS and YYEKEE (reference sequence). V shed 1 base and J shed 2 bases, with 13 bases lying between them. The CDR3 nucleotides read TGTGCCAGCAGCTTGAGGCAGGGATCTACCTACGAGCAGTACTTC. Translated: CASSLRQGSTYEQYF.

This clone was seen ten or more times. V gene TRBV6-4 combines with J gene TRBJ2-3; D is possibly TRBD2 (5 bases). Trimming removed 3 bases from V and 8 bases from J, with 12 bases in between. Germline loops: CDR1 MRHNA, CDR2 SNTAGT. This CDR3 is 13 amino acids long. DNA of the CDR3: TGTGCCAGCAGTGAGTCTCGGGGTTCTACGCAGTATTTT. Its protein product is CASSESRGSTQYF.

The gene calls are TRBV12-3 or TRBV12-4 and TRBJ2-5; D gene unclear. This CDR3 is built from 13 residues. The germline V and J ends were trimmed by 2 bases and 5 bases, with 9 bases remaining between them. CDR3 nucleotide sequence: TGTGCCAGCAGTTTAAAGGCCAGGGAGACCCAGTACTTC. This sequence encodes CASSLKARETQYF.

J is TRBJ2-1 and V is TRBV29-1; 7 bases line up with TRBD1. The CDR3 is 13 residues long. The ends lost 4 bases at V and 6 bases at J; junction bases unmatched: 6. Germline values: CDR1 SQVTM, CDR2 ANQGSEA. The CDR3 loop reads CSVVRQGGNEQFF. CDR3 bases: TGCAGCGTTGTGAGACAGGGTGGCAATGAGCAGTTCTTC.

The chain carries TRBV28 and TRBJ1-2, with D possibly matching TRBD1 (6 bases). CDR1 MDHEN and CDR2 SYDVKM come from the germline V gene. The V gene lost 8 bases and the J gene lost 5 bases, with 12 bases spanning the gap. This CDR3 spans 12 amino acids. CDR3 DNA sequence: TGTGCCAGCCACAGGGTAGGGTATGGCTACACCTTC. This sequence encodes CASHRVGYGYTF.

The chain employs TRBV7-9 and TRBJ1-2; D ambiguous. Trimming shortened V by 5 bases and J by 7 bases, and 14 bases separated the two germline ends. Per germline, CDR1 SEHNR and CDR2 FQNEAQ (reference sequence). The CDR3 covers 13 residues. The DNA for the CDR3 is TGTGCCAGCAGCCCGACATTTCTGGGTGGCTACACCTTC. Amino acid sequence: CASSPTFLGGYTF.

The CDR3 DNA is TGTGCCAGCAGCCTGCGGACAGGGGTTGGCTACACCTTC. Residues: CASSLRTGVGYTF. The rearrangement uses TRBV3-1 (or the pseudogene TRBV3-2) and TRBJ1-2, with TRBD1 matching over 9 bases. Germline-derived CDR1 and CDR2 are LGHDT and YNNKEL (reference sequence). Trimming took 4 bases from V and 7 from J; bases not matched to a gene: 4. This CDR3 comprises 13 residues.

As DNA, the CDR3 is TGTGCCAGCAGCTTAGAGTCTTCTGGCTACACCTTC. This encodes CASSLESSGYTF. J is TRBJ1-2 and V is TRBV11-2, with D uncertain. The V gene lost 0 bases and the J gene lost 7 bases, with 6 bases spanning the gap. Germline CDR1 reads SGHAT; CDR2 reads FQNNGV. This CDR3 spans 12 amino acids.

The chain links TRBV7-2 to TRBJ1-6; no definite D call. The CDR3 is 12 amino acids. V gave up 1 base and J gave up 10 bases, with 5 bases separating them. Germline V gene lookup returns CDR1 SGHTA and CDR2 FQGNSA. CDR3 residues: CASSLGGSPLHF. The CDR3, as DNA: TGTGCCAGCAGCTTAGGAGGATCACCCCTCCACTTT.